This T cell receptor beta chain was recovered during a study of post-analysis software for immune sequencing data. Study in general: Courses of disease covered relapsing-remitting, secondary progressive and progressive-relapsing multiple sclerosis.

Carried by the TCR beta cDNA libraries were unique molecular identifiers. Between about 1 and 11 million T cells gave rise to hundreds of thousands of cDNA molecules. TCRdb reprocessed the PCR reads with MiXCR, giving one entry per CDR3 protein. The repertoire holds roughly 400,000 distinct CDR3 sequences, with approximately 39% as singletons. Study-level findings and limits: Controls showed significantly higher normalized Chao1 diversity than did multiple sclerosis patients. TRBV5-6, TRBV5-1 and TRBV20-1 were among a handful of TRBV segments more frequent in patients than controls. Strong co-clustering by F measure was seen for same-batch samples.

This CDR3 has 13 amino acids. In germline, CDR1 is ENHRY, CDR2 SYGVKD. Deletions cut 7 bases from V and 5 bases from J, with 12 bases between. This clonotype was seen a few times. Its antigen is still unknown. The sequenced material came from blood. The chain joins TRBV10-3 to TRBJ2-1, with a weak D call TRBD1 (7 bases). This TCR came from a girl aged 2-9 years with multiple sclerosis. The CDR3 DNA follows: TGTGCCATCATGACAGGGAGGAACAATGAGCAGTTCTTC. Protein sequence: CAIMTGRNNEQFF.